This T cell receptor (beta chain) originates from a study of T cell responses to AZD1222 COVID-19 vaccine. Looking at the study overall: Analyses pooled second doses at about 4 or about 12 weeks. Whole-study findings and limits: Females made up more of the donors, who were largely white British, and clonal diversity may have come out too low. In all cases, repertoires were sampled only after the peak T cell response. Baseline seropositivity characterized only six or seven AZD1222 recipients.

Using immunoSEQ multiplex PCR, the repertoire was profiled, and TCRdb retains in-frame clones only, with some absent. The sample holds 150,000 to 200,000 clones; approximately 95% are singletons and the top ten take about 4%. The CDR3 covers 16 residues. Trimming shortened V by 5 bases and J by 10 bases, and 21 bases separated the two germline ends. The V gene's germline CDR1 is MNHEY and CDR2 SMNVEV (reference sequence). Points on this clone: Antigen specificity is unknown.

The chain combines TRBV27 with TRBJ1-6; D perhaps matches TRBD1 (5 bases). Sequences were derived from peripheral blood, sampled on day 0 of AZD1222 vaccination. The clonotype comes from an adult in good health. The CDR3 sequence: CASSGAGNLAGSPLHF. The CDR3 coding sequence is TGTGCCAGCAGTGGGGCAGGGAACCTGGCGGGGTCACCCCTCCACTTT.